This TCR beta chain was identified in a study of blood T cell repertoires in COVID-19. Study background: PBMCs, B-cell-depleted T cells, or T cells were the source of the cDNA or gDNA that made up the material.

V dropped 2 bases and J dropped 2 bases, with 19 bases sitting between them. The CDR3 length is 17 residues. Germline lookup yields CDR1 SGHDT and CDR2 YYEEEE. The cohort comprised adults aged 18 to 89 years residing in around 25 US areas. Original processing methods: Using reference gene primer amplification, nucleated cell counts were estimated. Produced via immunoSEQ multiplex PCR; TCRdb's table is partial and in-frame only. Clone size and the V and J calls come from that table; the DNA yielded D and trimming. Of 230,000 or so clones listed, about nine tenths are singletons. The chain combines TRBV5-6 with TRBJ1-1; D gene uncertain. The receptor comes from a woman in her twenties or thirties who had recovered from COVID-19. The specimen sequenced was PBMCs or T cells enriched from blood (not recorded which). The CDR3 spells CASSFRGITTINTEAFF. CDR3 bases: TGTGCCAGCAGCTTTAGAGGGATTACCACTATCAACACTGAAGCTTTCTTT.